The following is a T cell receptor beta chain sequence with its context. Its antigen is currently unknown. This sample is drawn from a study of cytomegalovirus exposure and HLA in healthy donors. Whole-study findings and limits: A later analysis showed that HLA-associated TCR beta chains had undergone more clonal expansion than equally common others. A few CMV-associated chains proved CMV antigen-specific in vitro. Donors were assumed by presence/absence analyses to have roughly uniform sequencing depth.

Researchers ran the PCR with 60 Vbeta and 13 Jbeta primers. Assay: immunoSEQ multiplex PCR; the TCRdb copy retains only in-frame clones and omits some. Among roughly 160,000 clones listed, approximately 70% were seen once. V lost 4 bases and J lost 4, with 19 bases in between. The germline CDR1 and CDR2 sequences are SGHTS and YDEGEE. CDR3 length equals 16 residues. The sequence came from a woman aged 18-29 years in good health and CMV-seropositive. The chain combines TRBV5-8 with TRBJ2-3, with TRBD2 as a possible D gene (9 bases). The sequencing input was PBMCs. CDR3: CASSLGQGGGADTQYF. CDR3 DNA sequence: TGTGCCAGCAGCCTTGGACAGGGCGGGGGGGCAGATACGCAGTATTTT.